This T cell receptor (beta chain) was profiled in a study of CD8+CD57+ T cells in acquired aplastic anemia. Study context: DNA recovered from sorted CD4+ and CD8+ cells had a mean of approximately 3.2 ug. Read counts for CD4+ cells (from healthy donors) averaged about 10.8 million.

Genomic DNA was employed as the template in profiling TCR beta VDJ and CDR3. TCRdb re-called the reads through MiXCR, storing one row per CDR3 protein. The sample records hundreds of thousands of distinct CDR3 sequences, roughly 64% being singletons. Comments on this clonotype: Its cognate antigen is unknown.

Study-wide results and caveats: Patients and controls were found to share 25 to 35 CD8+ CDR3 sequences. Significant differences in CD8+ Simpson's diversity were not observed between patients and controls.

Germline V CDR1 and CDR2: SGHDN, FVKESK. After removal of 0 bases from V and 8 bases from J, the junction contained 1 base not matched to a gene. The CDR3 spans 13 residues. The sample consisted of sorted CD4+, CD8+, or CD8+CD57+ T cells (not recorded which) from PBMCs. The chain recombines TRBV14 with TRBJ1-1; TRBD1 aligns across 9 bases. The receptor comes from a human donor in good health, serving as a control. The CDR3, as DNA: TGTGCCAGCAGCCAAGATGGGACAGGGGAAGCTTTCTTT. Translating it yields CASSQDGTGEAFF.